Below are 32 T cell receptor beta chains sequenced from a single sample in a study of beta chain features in type 1 diabetes (dated 2018 in TCRdb). The protocol used for the library was the immunoSEQ multiplex PCR assay. The entire amount of isolated RNA was reverse transcribed using the High Capacity cDNA Reverse Transcription Kit, so the sequenced TCRB transcripts were expressed ones. This immuneACCESS table, as held by TCRdb, lists in-frame sequences with V and J called but not all clones. Of the missing ones, under half trace to an unresolved V gene in checked studies; the others have no known cause. The sample table records roughly 450,000 clones; over 9.5% of these occur just once. The ten biggest clones cover 0.045% to 0.06% of the sample. The sequencing sample was made of naive CD4+ T cells from blood. The sample's cell subset or site, from its label and the paper: true naive CD4+ T cells. Every receptor here comes from a woman younger than 35 in good health.

V gene TRBV5-1 combines with J gene TRBJ2-7, with D perhaps TRBD1 (6 bases). The germline V and J ends were trimmed by 4 bases and 2 bases, with 13 bases remaining between them. The germline gives CDR1 SGHRS, CDR2 YFSETQ. There are 14 residues in the CDR3. The CDR3 reads CASSQQGPPYEQYF. CDR3 bases: TGCGCCAGCAGCCAGCAGGGGCCCCCCTACGAGCAGTACTTC.

The chain couples TRBV28 to TRBJ1-1, with unresolved D. This CDR3 has 14 amino acids. CDR1 is MDHEN, CDR2 SYDVKM, per germline. Trimming took 5 bases from V and 0 from J, leaving 10 bases between them. The CDR3 region has the DNA TGTGCCAGCAGTACCTGGCAGATGAACACTGAAGCTTTCTTT. Its translation is CASSTWQMNTEAFF.

The J gene is TRBJ2-1, the V gene TRBV7-2; D gene ambiguous. The V end was cut by 2 bases, the J end by 7 bases, with 12 bases between. In germline, CDR1 is SGHTA, CDR2 FQGNSA. The CDR3 runs to 14 residues. CDR3 loop: CASSLNSARNEQFF. The CDR3 DNA reads TGTGCCAGCAGCTTAAACTCGGCAAGAAATGAGCAGTTCTTC.

This clone occurred a few times. The chain links TRBV18 to TRBJ2-5; TRBD2 matches at 7 bases. Germline assignment: CDR1 KGHSH and CDR2 LQKENI. V gave up 4 bases and J gave up 1 base; unmatched junction bases: 9. There are 16 residues in the CDR3. The CDR3 DNA sequence: TGTGCCAGCTCACGAAGCACAGCGGGGACCCAAGAGACCCAGTACTTC. Translating it yields CASSRSTAGTQETQYF.

The chain recombines TRBV18 with TRBJ2-4; no clear D. The CDR3 loop spans 13 amino acids. Per the germline V gene, CDR1 is KGHSH and CDR2 is LQKENI. The V end was cut by 3 bases, the J end by 12 bases, with 15 bases between. CDR3 loop: CASSPEGLGTQYF. Written as DNA, the CDR3 is TGTGCCAGCTCACCGGAAGGTTTGGGCACTCAGTACTTC.

The chain combines TRBV30 with TRBJ2-3; the match to TRBD2 covers 12 bases. In germline, CDR1 is GTSNPN, CDR2 SVGIG (reference sequence). V trimming: 3 bases; J trimming: 0 bases; junction bases outside the gene matches: 7. The CDR3 is 17 amino acids. CDR3 nucleotide sequence: TGTGCCTGGAGCCCCGGACTAGCGGGATTTAGCACAGATACGCAGTATTTT. This gives the protein CAWSPGLAGFSTDTQYF.

This chain uses TRBV7-9 with TRBJ2-1; D is unclear. Germline V gene sequence: CDR1 SEHNR, CDR2 FQNEAQ (reference sequence). CDR3 length: 14 residues. The ends were cut back, 4 bases at V and 4 bases at J, with 11 bases in the middle. The CDR3 spells CASSSRLKYNEQFF. CDR3 DNA: TGTGCCAGCAGCTCCCGACTGAAGTACAATGAGCAGTTCTTC.

In this sample, this clone turned up a few times. The gene calls are TRBV28 and TRBJ1-1; D is unclear. This CDR3 comprises 14 residues. The V end was cut by 4 bases, the J end by 1 base, with 10 bases between. Looked up from germline, CDR1 is MDHEN and CDR2 is SYDVKM. The CDR3, as DNA: TGTGCCAGCAGTTCACCTGGCGGGAACACTGAAGCTTTCTTT. Its translation: CASSSPGGNTEAFF.

V and J are TRBV30 and TRBJ2-1; no definite D call. Per germline, CDR1 GTSNPN and CDR2 SVGIG (reference sequence). This CDR3 comprises 12 residues. V shed 2 bases and J shed 3 bases, with 5 bases lying between them. The CDR3 DNA reads as TGTGCCTGGAGTTCCCTCTACAATGAGCAGTTCTTC. Amino acid sequence: CAWSSLYNEQFF.

This clone was seen a handful of times. The genes are TRBV21-1 and TRBJ2-5; the table's D call of TRBD1 was not tested on the DNA. TRBV21-1 counts as a pseudogene. The CDR3 is 14 amino acids. DNA of the CDR3: TGTGCCAGCAGCAAAATGACAGACAAAGAGACCCAGTACTTC. It encodes CASSKMTDKETQYF.

This clone was picked up a small number of times. The rearrangement links TRBV7-9 to TRBJ2-1, with TRBD2 matching 9 bases. V dropped 4 bases and J dropped 8; count of bases not matched to a gene: 12. This CDR3 region has 16 residues. In germline, CDR1 is SEHNR, CDR2 FQNEAQ (reference sequence). The DNA for the CDR3 is TGTGCCAGCAGCTACTTGTTGCGGGAGGGCCGCGATGAGCAGTTCTTC. It yields the protein CASSYLLREGRDEQFF. Drawing the rest from reference TRBV7-9 and TRBJ2-1, the complete variable domain is DTGVSQNPRHKITKRGQNVTFRCDPISEHNRLYWYRQTLGQGPEFLTYFQNEAQLEKSRLLSDRFSAERPKGSFSTLEIQRTEQGDSAMYLCASSYLLREGRDEQFFGPGTRLTVL.

This clone showed up just a few times. V is TRBV12-5 and J is TRBJ2-7, with D possibly matching TRBD1 (6 bases). This CDR3 is 14 amino acids long. The V gene lost 4 bases and the J gene lost 5 bases, with 15 bases spanning the gap. Germline lookup yields CDR1 LGHNT and CDR2 FRNRAP. The CDR3 loop reads CASGSLSGAHEQYF. The CDR3 DNA sequence: TGTGCTAGTGGTTCCCTCTCAGGGGCCCACGAGCAGTACTTC.

The V call is TRBV6-5, the J call TRBJ1-2; D gene unclear. Trimming took off 10 bases at V and 2 bases at J, with 11 bases between the two ends. This CDR3 is 12 amino acids long. Germline V gene sequence: CDR1 MNHEY, CDR2 SVGAGI. This CDR3 is CAIRTVNYGYTF. The CDR3 DNA is TGTGCCATCCGAACAGTGAACTATGGCTACACCTTC.

This chain joins TRBV19 and TRBJ2-5; D assignment may be TRBD1 or TRBD2 (7 bases each). The CDR3 covers 14 residues. Trimming removed 9 bases at V and 1 base at J, with 15 bases between. The germline V gene encodes CDR1 LNHDA and CDR2 SQIVND (reference sequence). The CDR3 spells CASRSGTAQETQYF. The CDR3 region has the DNA TGTGCCAGCCGAAGCGGGACAGCCCAAGAGACCCAGTACTTC.

This chain uses TRBV18 with TRBJ2-7; 8 bases agree with TRBD2. Per germline, CDR1 KGHSH and CDR2 LQKENI. This CDR3 comprises 13 residues. Germline trimming cut 3 bases from V and 4 bases from J; bases unmatched to any gene: 2. CDR3 residues: CASSPSGSYEQYF. CDR3 in DNA: TGTGCCAGCTCACCGAGCGGGAGTTACGAGCAGTACTTC.

This chain connects TRBV18 to TRBJ2-3; 10 nucleotides align to TRBD2. Germline CDR1 reads KGHSH; CDR2 reads LQKENI. Trimming cost V 2 bases and J 7 bases; bases outside gene matches: 9. The CDR3 is 16 amino acids. Written as DNA, the CDR3 is TGTGCCAGCTCACCAAATGCGGGACTAGCGCACAATACGCAGTATTTT. This sequence encodes CASSPNAGLAHNTQYF.

This clone appeared a few times. This rearrangement joins TRBV12-5 to TRBJ2-1; D might be TRBD1 (5 bases). Germline assignment: CDR1 LGHNT and CDR2 FRNRAP. The V gene lost 4 bases and the J gene lost 0 bases, with 25 bases spanning the gap. This CDR3 comprises 20 residues. The CDR3 loop reads CASGSIASQGAYLSYNEQFF. CDR3 sequence (DNA): TGTGCTAGTGGTTCTATTGCCTCTCAGGGTGCTTACCTCTCCTACAATGAGCAGTTCTTC.

The chain combines TRBV5-1 with TRBJ2-6; D unclear. This CDR3 contains 16 residues. V was trimmed by 0 bases and J by 1 base, leaving 8 bases between them. Looked up from germline, CDR1 is SGHRS and CDR2 is YFSETQ. CDR3 sequence (DNA): TGCGCCAGCAGCTTGGTGACGGCTTCTGGGGCCAACGTCCTGACTTTC. Amino acid sequence: CASSLVTASGANVLTF. Complete variable domain (other parts from reference TRBV5-1 and TRBJ2-6): KAGVTQTPRYLIKTRGQQVTLSCSPISGHRSVSWYQQTPGQGLQFLFEYFSETQRNKGNFPGRFSGRQFSNSRSEMNVSTLELGDSALYLCASSLVTASGANVLTFGAGSRLTVL.

This clone has just a few counts. V usage is TRBV19 and J usage is TRBJ2-1; TRBD2 aligns across 13 bases. CDR1 and CDR2 (germline): LNHDA, SQIVND (reference sequence). V shed 6 bases and J 6 bases; nucleotides not matched to a gene: 8. CDR3 size: 16 residues. The CDR3 region has the DNA TGTGCCAGTAGGGCTACTAGCGGGAGGGCCAGCAATGAGCAGTTCTTC. It codes for CASRATSGRASNEQFF.

This clone came up a few times. The chain is built from TRBV7-2 and TRBJ2-1, with 10 bases fitting TRBD2. The CDR3 sequence is 17 residues long. Germline V gene data show CDR1 as SGHTA and CDR2 as FQGNSA. With 4 bases clipped from V and 5 bases from J, the junction kept 11 bases outside the gene matches. The CDR3 here is CASSSRSAGGPHNEQFF. CDR3 sequence (DNA): TGTGCCAGCAGCTCTAGATCAGCGGGAGGGCCACACAATGAGCAGTTCTTC.

The gene calls are TRBV7-2 and TRBJ1-1, with D hard to call. V dropped 3 bases and J dropped 4 bases, with 9 bases sitting between them. CDR3 length equals 13 residues. The germline V gene encodes CDR1 SGHTA and CDR2 FQGNSA. The CDR3 protein is CASSLYTGTEAFF. The CDR3 DNA is TGTGCCAGCAGCTTGTACACGGGCACTGAAGCTTTCTTT.

The chain employs TRBV7-2 and TRBJ2-5; no clear D gene. The CDR3 length is 14 residues. Trimming shortened V by 3 bases and J by 3 bases, and 11 bases separated the two germline ends. Germline CDR1 and CDR2: SGHTA and FQGNSA. The CDR3 protein is CASSLAVTEETQYF. CDR3 sequence (DNA): TGTGCCAGCAGCTTGGCGGTTACCGAAGAGACCCAGTACTTC.

This clone was seen a few times. The J gene is TRBJ2-3, the V gene TRBV30; a possible D gene is TRBD2 (6 bases). Between the trimmed V and J ends, which lost 5 bases and 2 bases, there was a span of 17 bases. CDR1 and CDR2 (germline): GTSNPN, SVGIG (reference sequence). This CDR3 is built from 15 residues. CDR3: CAWAGPGDSTDTQYF. The CDR3 DNA reads as TGTGCCTGGGCGGGGCCGGGCGACTCCACAGATACGCAGTATTTT.

This clone has only a few counts. V usage is TRBV5-1 and J usage is TRBJ1-1, with D tentatively TRBD1 (6 bases). This CDR3 spans 14 amino acids. CDR1 and CDR2 (germline): SGHRS, YFSETQ. Trimming shortened V by 1 base and J by 4 bases, and 11 bases separated the two germline ends. The CDR3 DNA reads as TGCGCCAGCAGCTTGCAGGGGCCGAGCACTGAAGCTTTCTTT. This translates into CASSLQGPSTEAFF.

This clone was seen more than once but under ten times. The genes are TRBV30 and TRBJ1-1; D perhaps matches TRBD1 (5 bases). Germline V gene lookup returns CDR1 GTSNPN and CDR2 SVGIG (reference sequence). CDR3 length: 14 amino acids. Between the trimmed V and J ends, which lost 0 bases and 4 bases, there was a span of 12 bases. The CDR3 here is CAWSVRGGTTEAFF. In DNA, the CDR3 is TGTGCCTGGAGTGTTCGGGGCGGCACCACTGAAGCTTTCTTT. The variable domain in full, completed from reference TRBV30 and TRBJ1-1, reads SQTIHQWPATLVQPVGSPLSLECTVEGTSNPNLYWYRQAAGRGLQLLFYSVGIGQISSEVPQNLSASRPQDRQFILSSKKLLLSDSGFYLCAWSVRGGTTEAFFGQGTRLTVV.

This clone has at least ten counts. V usage is TRBV19 and J usage is TRBJ2-1; TRBD2 aligns across 7 bases. CDR3 length: 16 amino acids. Germline CDR1 and CDR2: LNHDA and SQIVND (reference sequence). Trimming at V came to 1 base and at J to 2 bases, leaving 5 bases not matched to a gene. The DNA for the CDR3 is TGTGCCAGTAGTATAGGACTAGCCGGGACCTACAATGAGCAGTTCTTC. This gives the protein CASSIGLAGTYNEQFF.

The gene calls are TRBV9 and TRBJ2-2; 7 bases are shared with TRBD1. The CDR3 is 17 amino acids. V shed 1 base, J shed 4 bases, and the junction held 10 bases outside the gene matches. Looked up from germline, CDR1 is SGDLS and CDR2 is YYNGEE. CDR3 in DNA: TGTGCCAGCAGCGTACCCCCCGACAGGGTCCTCACCGGGGAGCTGTTTTTT. Encoded protein: CASSVPPDRVLTGELFF.

This clone was seen a few times. V and J are TRBV25-1 and TRBJ1-1; TRBD1 aligns across 7 bases. The V gene end was trimmed by 4 bases and the J gene end by 5 bases; junction bases not matched to a gene: 10. Germline V gene lookup returns CDR1 MGHDK and CDR2 SYGVNS. The CDR3 totals 15 residues. CDR3 sequence (DNA): TGTGCCAGCAGTGGTAACAGGGGAAGGAGGACTGAAGCTTTCTTT. This codes for CASSGNRGRRTEAFF.

V usage is TRBV5-1 and J usage is TRBJ2-1; 11 bases fit TRBD2. V shed 2 bases, J shed 11 bases, and the junction held 6 bases outside the gene matches. CDR1 and CDR2 from the germline V gene are SGHRS and YFSETQ. This CDR3 has 14 amino acids. The CDR3 bases are TGCGCCAGCAGCTTTTCACTAGCGGGGGCTAAGCAGTTCTTC. Translating it yields CASSFSLAGAKQFF.

This chain uses TRBV4-2 with TRBJ2-3; no reliable D call. The CDR3 is 13 residues long. V lost 3 bases, J lost 6 bases, and 10 bases lay in between. CDR1 is LGHNA and CDR2 is YNFKEQ in the germline V gene. The CDR3 loop reads CASSHLRTDTQYF. CDR3 bases: TGTGCCAGCAGCCACCTTAGGACGGATACGCAGTATTTT.

V is TRBV4-2 and J is TRBJ1-6; perhaps TRBD1 as D (6 bases). Trimming took off 5 bases at V and 13 bases at J, with 21 bases between the two ends. This CDR3 comprises 15 residues. Germline V gene lookup returns CDR1 LGHNA and CDR2 YNFKEQ. The CDR3 reads CASSSRDRRGDPLHF. The CDR3 coding sequence is TGTGCCAGCAGCTCTCGAGACAGGAGGGGGGATCCCCTCCACTTT.

This clone was detected a few times. V and J are TRBV19 and TRBJ2-7; D is possibly TRBD1 (6 bases). Germline V gene data show CDR1 as LNHDA and CDR2 as SQIVND (reference sequence). This CDR3 region has 16 residues. The ends were cut back, 7 bases at V and 1 base at J, with 20 bases in the middle. CDR3 nucleotides: TGTGCCAGTAAGGATCAAGGGGGTTTAGGGTCCTACGAGCAGTACTTC. This encodes CASKDQGGLGSYEQYF.